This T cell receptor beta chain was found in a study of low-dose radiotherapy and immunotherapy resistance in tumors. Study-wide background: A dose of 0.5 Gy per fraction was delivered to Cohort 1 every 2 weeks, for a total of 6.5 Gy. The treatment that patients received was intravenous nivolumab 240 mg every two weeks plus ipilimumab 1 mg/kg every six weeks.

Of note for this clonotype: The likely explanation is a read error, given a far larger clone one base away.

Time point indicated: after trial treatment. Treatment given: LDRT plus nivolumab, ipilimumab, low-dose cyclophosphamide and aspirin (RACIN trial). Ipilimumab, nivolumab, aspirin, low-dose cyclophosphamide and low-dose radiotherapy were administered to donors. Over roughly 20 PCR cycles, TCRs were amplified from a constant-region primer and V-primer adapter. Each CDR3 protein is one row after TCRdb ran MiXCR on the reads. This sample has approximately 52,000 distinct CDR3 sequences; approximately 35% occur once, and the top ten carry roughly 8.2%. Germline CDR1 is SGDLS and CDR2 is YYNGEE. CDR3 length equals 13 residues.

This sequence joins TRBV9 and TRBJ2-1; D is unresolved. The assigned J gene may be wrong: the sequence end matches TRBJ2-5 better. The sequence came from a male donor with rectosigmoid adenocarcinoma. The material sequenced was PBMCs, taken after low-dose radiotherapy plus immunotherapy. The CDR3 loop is CASSGTAKETQYF. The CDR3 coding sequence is TGTGCCAGCAGCGGGACGGCTAAAGAGACCCAGTACTTC.